The present TCR beta chain was sequenced within a study of PD-1 blockade in mismatch repair-deficient tumors. Points from the study as a whole: After pembrolizumab, tumor-resident clones rose rapidly, then generally contracted before radiologic responses.

Germline CDR1 and CDR2: ENHRY and SYGVKD. This CDR3 is built from 14 residues. Trimming took 10 bases from V and 3 from J, leaving 16 bases between them. This clone was seen only once. Its antigen is unknown. This table comes from immunoSEQ multiplex PCR, and its TCRdb copy is limited to in-frame clones, with some not included. The sample holds 85,000 to 130,000 clones, 82% seen once. The source is an adult with mismatch repair-deficient cancer. This chain connects TRBV10-3 to TRBJ1-5; D gene ambiguous. Specimen: peripheral blood, collected about 33 weeks after starting pembrolizumab. CDR3 in DNA: TGTGCCACGGGCGGAAACTACAACAATCAGCCCCAGCATTTT. Residues: CATGGNYNNQPQHF.